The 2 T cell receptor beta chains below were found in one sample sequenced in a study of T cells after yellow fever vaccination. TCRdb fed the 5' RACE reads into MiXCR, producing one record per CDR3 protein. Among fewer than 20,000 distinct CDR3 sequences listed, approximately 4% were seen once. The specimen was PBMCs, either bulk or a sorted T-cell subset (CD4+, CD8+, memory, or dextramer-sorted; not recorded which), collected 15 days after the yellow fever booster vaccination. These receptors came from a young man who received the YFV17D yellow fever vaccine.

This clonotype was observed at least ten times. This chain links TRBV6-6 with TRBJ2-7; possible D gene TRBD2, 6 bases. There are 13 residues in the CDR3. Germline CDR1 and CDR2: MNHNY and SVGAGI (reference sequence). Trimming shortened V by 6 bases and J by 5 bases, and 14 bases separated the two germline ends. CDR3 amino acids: CASRRDSSDEQYF. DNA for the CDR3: TGTGCCAGCAGGCGGGACTCAAGCGACGAGCAGTACTTC.

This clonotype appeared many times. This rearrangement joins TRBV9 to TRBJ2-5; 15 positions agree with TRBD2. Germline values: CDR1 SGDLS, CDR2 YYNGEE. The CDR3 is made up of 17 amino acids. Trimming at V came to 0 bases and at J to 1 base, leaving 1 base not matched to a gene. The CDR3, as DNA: TGTGCCAGCAGCGTAGGGGGACTAGCGGGAGGCCAAGAGACCCAGTACTTC. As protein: CASSVGGLAGGQETQYF.